This TCR beta chain emerged from a study of Tregs in tolerant kidney transplant recipients. Study-level points and caveats: The most relevant donor-specific Treg TCRbeta repertoire apparently came from expansion with activated donor B cells.

With respect to this clone: What it binds is unknown.

TCRdb keeps only in-frame clones here, not all; method: immunoSEQ multiplex PCR. This sample has roughly 69,000 clones, with 95% to 98% found just once. The J segment lost 3 bases and the V segment lost 4 bases, leaving 2 bases of the junction unmatched. Germline lookup yields CDR1 SQVTM and CDR2 ANQGSEA. CDR3 length equals 14 residues. CD4+CD25+CD127- Tregs, CD4+CD25- non-Tregs, CD4 and CD8 cells were sorted. This receptor was taken from a human donor who received a combined kidney and bone marrow transplant. Sequenced material: Tregs from blood, taken before the transplant. The genes are TRBV29-1 and TRBJ2-2; TRBD2 matches 10 bases. CDR3 in amino acids: CSVALAGDTGELFF. CDR3 nucleotides: TGCAGCGTTGCGCTAGCGGGAGACACCGGGGAGCTGTTTTTT.